This TCR beta chain was found in a study of blood T cell repertoires in COVID-19. The wider study: Both acute and convalescent COVID-19 samples were obtained from the United States, Italy and Spain. Sources were T cells, B-cell-depleted T cells, or PBMCs; the material itself was cDNA or gDNA.

There are a few counts of this clone. Sequenced by immunoSEQ multiplex PCR; TCRdb stores in-frame clones only, minus some. The sample comprises more than 150,000 clones, roughly nine tenths of which are singletons, and roughly 2% rests with the top ten. CDR3 length equals 16 residues. The trim removed 2 bases at V and 0 bases at J, leaving 5 bases unmatched. Germline loops: CDR1 MGHRA, CDR2 YSYEKL. The receptor was isolated from a man in his 70s with active or convalescent COVID-19. Material for sequencing was peripheral blood. The genes are TRBV4-1 and TRBJ1-2; 8 bases map to TRBD1. This CDR3 reads CASSQHGTGPNYGYTF. CDR3 nucleotides: TGCGCCAGCAGCCAACACGGGACAGGCCCTAACTATGGCTACACCTTC.